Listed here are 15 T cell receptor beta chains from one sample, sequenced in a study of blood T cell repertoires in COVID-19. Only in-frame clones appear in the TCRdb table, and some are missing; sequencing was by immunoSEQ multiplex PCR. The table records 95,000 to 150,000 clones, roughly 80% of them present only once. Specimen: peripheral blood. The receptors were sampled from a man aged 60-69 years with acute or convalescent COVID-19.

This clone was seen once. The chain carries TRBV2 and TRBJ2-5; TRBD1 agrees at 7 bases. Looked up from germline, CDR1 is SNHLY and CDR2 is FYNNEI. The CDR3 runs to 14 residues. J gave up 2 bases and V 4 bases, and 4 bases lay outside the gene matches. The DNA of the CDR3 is TGTGCCAGCAGTGGACCGGGACAGCAAGAGACCCAGTACTTC. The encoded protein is CASSGPGQQETQYF. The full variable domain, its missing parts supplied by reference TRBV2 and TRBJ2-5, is EPEVTQTPSHQVTQMGQEVILRCVPISNHLYFYWYRQILGQKVEFLVSFYNNEISEKSEIFDDQFSVERPDGSNFTLKIRSTKLEDSAMYFCASSGPGQQETQYFGPGTRLLVL.

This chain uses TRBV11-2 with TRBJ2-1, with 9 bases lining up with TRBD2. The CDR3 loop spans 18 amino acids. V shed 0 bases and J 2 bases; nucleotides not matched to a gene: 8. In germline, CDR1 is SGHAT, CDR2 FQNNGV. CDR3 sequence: CASSLEVGGRATYNEQFF. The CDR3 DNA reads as TGTGCCAGCAGCTTAGAAGTTGGCGGGAGGGCCACCTACAATGAGCAGTTCTTC.

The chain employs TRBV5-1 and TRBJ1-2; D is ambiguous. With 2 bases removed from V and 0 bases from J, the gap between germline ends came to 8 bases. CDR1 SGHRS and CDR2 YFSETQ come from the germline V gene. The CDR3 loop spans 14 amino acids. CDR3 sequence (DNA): TGCGCCAGCAGCTTCGAGGCTACTAACTATGGCTACACCTTC. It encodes CASSFEATNYGYTF.

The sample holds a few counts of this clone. CDR3 sequence (DNA): TGTGCCAGCAGATCTATTGACAGGGGGCCTCCAACTAATGAAAAACTGTTTTTT. Encoded protein: CASRSIDRGPPTNEKLFF. The chain uses TRBV7-9 and TRBJ1-4, with 10 positions matching TRBD1. Germline V gene sequence: CDR1 SEHNR, CDR2 FQNEAQ (reference sequence). V shed 6 bases and J 0 bases; nucleotides not matched to a gene: 10. This CDR3 region has 18 residues.

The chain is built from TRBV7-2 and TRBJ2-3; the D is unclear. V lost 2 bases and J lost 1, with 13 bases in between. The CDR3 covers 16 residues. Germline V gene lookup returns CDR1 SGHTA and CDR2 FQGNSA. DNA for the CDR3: TGTGCCAGCAGCTTAACCGAGGTATGGGGCACAGATACGCAGTATTTT. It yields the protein CASSLTEVWGTDTQYF.

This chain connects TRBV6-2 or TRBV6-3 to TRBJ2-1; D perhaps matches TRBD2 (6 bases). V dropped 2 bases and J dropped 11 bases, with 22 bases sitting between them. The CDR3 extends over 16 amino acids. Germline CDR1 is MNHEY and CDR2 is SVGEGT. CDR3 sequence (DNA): TGTGCCAGCAGTTACCCCGGACTACGTACGAGTTGGAAGCAGTTCTTC. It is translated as CASSYPGLRTSWKQFF.

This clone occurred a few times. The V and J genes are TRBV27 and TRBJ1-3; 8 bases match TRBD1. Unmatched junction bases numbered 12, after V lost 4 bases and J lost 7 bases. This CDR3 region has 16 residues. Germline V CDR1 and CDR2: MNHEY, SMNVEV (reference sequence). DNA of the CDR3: TGTGCCAGCAGTTCCACCTACAGGGGGAAGGGGAACACCATATATTTT. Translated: CASSSTYRGKGNTIYF.

The CDR3 protein is CASSLQQGLYGYTF. CDR3 DNA sequence: TGTGCCAGTAGCCTCCAACAGGGGCTCTATGGCTACACCTTC. V usage is TRBV19 and J usage is TRBJ1-2, with 7 bases fitting TRBD1. The CDR3 is 14 residues long. With V trimmed by 6 bases and J by 4 bases, 8 bases remained unmatched. Germline CDR1 is LNHDA and CDR2 is SQIVND (reference sequence).

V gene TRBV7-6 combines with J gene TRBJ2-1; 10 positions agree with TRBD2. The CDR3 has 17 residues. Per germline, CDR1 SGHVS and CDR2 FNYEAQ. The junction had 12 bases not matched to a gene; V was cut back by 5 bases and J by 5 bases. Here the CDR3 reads CASSPRTSGEGNNEQFF. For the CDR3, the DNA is TGTGCCAGCAGCCCGCGGACTAGCGGAGAGGGAAACAATGAGCAGTTCTTC.

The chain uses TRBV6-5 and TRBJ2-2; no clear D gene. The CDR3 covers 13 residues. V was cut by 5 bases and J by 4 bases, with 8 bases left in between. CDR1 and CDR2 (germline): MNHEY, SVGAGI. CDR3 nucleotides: TGTGCCAGCAGTCAACAGATCACCGGGGAGCTGTTTTTT. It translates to CASSQQITGELFF.

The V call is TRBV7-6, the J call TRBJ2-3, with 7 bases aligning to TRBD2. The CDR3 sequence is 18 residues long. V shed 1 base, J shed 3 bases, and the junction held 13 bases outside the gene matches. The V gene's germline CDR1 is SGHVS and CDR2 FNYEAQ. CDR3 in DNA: TGTGCCAGCAGCTTAGTCGGAGGACTAGTTGTCCGGACAGATACGCAGTATTTT. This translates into CASSLVGGLVVRTDTQYF.

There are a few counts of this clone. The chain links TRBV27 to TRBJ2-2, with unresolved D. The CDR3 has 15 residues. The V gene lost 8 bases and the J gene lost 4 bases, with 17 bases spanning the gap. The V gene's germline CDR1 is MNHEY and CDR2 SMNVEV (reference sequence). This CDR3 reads CASSNAGFATGELFF. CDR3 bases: TGTGCCAGCTCTAACGCAGGTTTTGCCACCGGGGAGCTGTTTTTT.

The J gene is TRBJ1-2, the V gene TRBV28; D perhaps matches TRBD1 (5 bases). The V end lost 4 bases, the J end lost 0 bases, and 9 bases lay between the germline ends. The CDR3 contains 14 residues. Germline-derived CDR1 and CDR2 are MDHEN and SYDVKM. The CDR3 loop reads CASSSGISNYGYTF. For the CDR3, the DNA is TGTGCCAGCAGTTCAGGGATCTCTAACTATGGCTACACCTTC.

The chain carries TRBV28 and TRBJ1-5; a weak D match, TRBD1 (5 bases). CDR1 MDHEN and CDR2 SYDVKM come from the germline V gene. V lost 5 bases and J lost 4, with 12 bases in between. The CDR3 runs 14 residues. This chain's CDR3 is CASSPTGRNQPQHF. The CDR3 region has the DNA TGTGCCAGCAGTCCCACAGGACGGAATCAGCCCCAGCATTTT. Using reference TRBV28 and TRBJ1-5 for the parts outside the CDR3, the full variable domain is DVKVTQSSRYLVKRTGEKVFLECVQDMDHENMFWYRQDPGLGLRLIYFSYDVKMKEKGDIPEGYSVSREKKERFSLILESASTNQTSMYLCASSPTGRNQPQHFGDGTRLSIL.

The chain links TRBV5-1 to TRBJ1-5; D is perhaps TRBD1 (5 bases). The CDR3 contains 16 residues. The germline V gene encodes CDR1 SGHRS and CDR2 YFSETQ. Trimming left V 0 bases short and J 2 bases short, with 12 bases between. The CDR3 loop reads CASSLVAREGNQPQHF. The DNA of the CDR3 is TGCGCCAGCAGCTTGGTGGCCAGGGAGGGCAATCAGCCCCAGCATTTT. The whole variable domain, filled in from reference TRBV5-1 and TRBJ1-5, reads KAGVTQTPRYLIKTRGQQVTLSCSPISGHRSVSWYQQTPGQGLQFLFEYFSETQRNKGNFPGRFSGRQFSNSRSEMNVSTLELGDSALYLCASSLVAREGNQPQHFGDGTRLSIL.